A single sample is the source of the 4 T cell receptor beta chains below, sequenced in a study of blood T cell repertoires in COVID-19. The method was immunoSEQ multiplex PCR; TCRdb's version includes in-frame clones alone and lacks a portion of them. The table includes some 49,000 clones, roughly 80% detected once. Sample: peripheral blood. All receptors come from a human donor in a cohort sampled during active COVID-19.

The rearrangement links TRBV19 to TRBJ1-5, with D uncertain. The CDR3 length is 13 residues. Germline V gives CDR1 LNHDA, CDR2 SQIVND (reference sequence). Between the trimmed V and J ends, which lost 6 bases and 9 bases, there was a span of 15 bases. CDR3 in amino acids: CASRTDSLRPQHF. CDR3 nucleotides: TGTGCCAGTAGAACAGATTCATTGAGGCCCCAGCATTTT.

The V and J genes are TRBV5-4 and TRBJ1-4; D might be TRBD1 (5 bases). The length of the CDR3 is 15 residues. V lost 4 bases and J lost 3, with 13 bases in between. Germline lookup yields CDR1 SGHNT and CDR2 YYREEE (reference sequence). The CDR3: CASSLRQFSNEKLFF. Written as DNA, the CDR3 is TGTGCCAGCAGCCTACGACAGTTTTCTAATGAAAAACTGTTTTTT.

The J gene is TRBJ2-3, the V gene TRBV11-1, with 12 bases lining up with TRBD2. The CDR3 is 14 amino acids. V dropped 4 bases and J dropped 4; count of bases not matched to a gene: 0. The V gene's germline CDR1 is SGHAT and CDR2 FQDESV (reference sequence). The CDR3: CASSSSGGADTQYF. The CDR3 bases are TGTGCCAGCAGCTCTAGCGGGGGGGCAGATACGCAGTATTTT.

This chain links TRBV4-1 with TRBJ1-1; D may be TRBD1 (6 bases). V was pared by 0 bases and J by 14 bases, with 16 bases between. CDR1 and CDR2 (germline): MGHRA, YSYEKL. The CDR3 extends over 13 amino acids. The CDR3 nucleotides read TGCGCCAGCAGCCAAGATCCAGGGGCCGCTCAATTCTTT. As protein: CASSQDPGAAQFF.